This passage covers 28 T cell receptor beta chains from one sample sequenced in a study of blood T cell repertoires in COVID-19. Repertoires were generated with immunoSEQ multiplex PCR, while TCRdb's copy carries only in-frame clones and drops some. The data show around 230,000 clones, over 75% seen once. The material sequenced was peripheral blood. The receptors were gathered from a man in his fifties or sixties with COVID-19, enrolled during active disease.

The chain uses TRBV10-3 and TRBJ2-7; 12 bases fit TRBD2. The CDR3 loop spans 15 amino acids. After removal of 5 bases from V and 0 bases from J, the junction contained 2 bases not matched to a gene. The germline V gene has CDR1 ENHRY and CDR2 SYGVKD. In DNA, the CDR3 is TGTGCCATCAGTACTAGCGGGGGGCTCTCCTACGAGCAGTACTTC. Translated, it gives CAISTSGGLSYEQYF.

The chain joins TRBV10-3 to TRBJ2-3; 7 positions match TRBD1. The ends lost 6 bases at V and 4 bases at J; junction bases unmatched: 25. The CDR3 covers 20 residues. Germline CDR1 is ENHRY and CDR2 is SYGVKD. This CDR3 reads CAIRVMKGPIEGAFADTQYF. In DNA form, the CDR3 reads TGTGCCATCAGAGTGATGAAGGGTCCCATCGAGGGGGCATTTGCAGATACGCAGTATTTT.

This CDR3 reads CASSRPSADTQYF. CDR3 in DNA: TGTGCCAGCAGTAGACCGAGCGCAGATACGCAGTATTTT. The chain uses TRBV6-2 or TRBV6-3 and TRBJ2-3; D remains unclear. Germline values: CDR1 MNHEY, CDR2 SVGEGT. The CDR3 is 13 amino acids. The V end was cut by 5 bases, the J end by 4 bases, with 10 bases between.

The chain joins TRBV6-5 to TRBJ1-2; TRBD1 agrees at 9 bases. This CDR3 contains 14 residues. J lost 3 bases, V lost 7 bases, and 6 bases had no gene match. From germline, CDR1 is MNHEY and CDR2 SVGAGI. CDR3 in DNA: TGTGCCAGCACCCGGGACAGGGACTACTATGGCTACACCTTC. Its translation: CASTRDRDYYGYTF.

The chain carries TRBV5-1 and TRBJ2-2; D perhaps matches TRBD1 (6 bases). CDR1 and CDR2 (germline): SGHRS, YFSETQ. V was pared by 4 bases and J by 1 base, with 14 bases between. This CDR3 is 16 amino acids long. For the CDR3, the DNA is TGCGCCAGCAGCGCGGAGCCGGGACAGAACACCGGGGAGCTGTTTTTT. It is translated as CASSAEPGQNTGELFF.

This rearrangement joins TRBV9 to TRBJ2-4, with TRBD2 matching 12 bases. The CDR3 has 16 residues. Trimming at V came to 3 bases and at J to 2 bases, leaving 3 bases not matched to a gene. Germline lookup yields CDR1 SGDLS and CDR2 YYNGEE. The CDR3 nucleotides read TGTGCCAGCAGCGGGACTAGCGGGGAAACCAAAAACATTCAGTACTTC. Its translation is CASSGTSGETKNIQYF.

The rearrangement links TRBV5-5 to TRBJ1-1, with 7 bases matching TRBD1. V lost 4 bases, J lost 3 bases, and 6 bases stayed unmatched. The germline V gene has CDR1 SGHKS and CDR2 YYEKEE (reference sequence). CDR3 length: 14 residues. DNA of the CDR3: TGTGCCAGCAGCGCACAGGGGTTGGACACTGAAGCTTTCTTT. Residues: CASSAQGLDTEAFF.

The chain couples TRBV28 to TRBJ1-1, with D hard to call. The germline gives CDR1 MDHEN, CDR2 SYDVKM. The CDR3 spans 13 residues. The ends were cut back, 5 bases at V and 5 bases at J, with 12 bases in the middle. As DNA, the CDR3 is TGTGCCAGCAGTACAGACTACGAAACTGAAGCTTTCTTT. It is translated as CASSTDYETEAFF.

This clone was counted a few times. The chain links TRBV5-4 to TRBJ1-1, with TRBD1 matching 8 bases. With V trimmed by 6 bases and J by 4 bases, 5 bases remained unmatched. The CDR3 contains 13 residues. CDR1 and CDR2 from the germline V gene are SGHNT and YYREEE (reference sequence). The CDR3 loop reads CASTGGFLTEAFF. The DNA of the CDR3 is TGTGCCAGCACAGGGGGCTTTCTCACTGAAGCTTTCTTT.

The rearrangement links TRBV24-1 to TRBJ2-4; 11 bases match TRBD2. V dropped 7 bases and J dropped 8; count of bases not matched to a gene: 21. From germline, CDR1 is KGHDR and CDR2 SFDVKD. The CDR3 spans 19 residues. DNA for the CDR3: TGTGCCACCAGACTAGGGGGACAGGGCACTAGCGGGGGAGTGGACATTCAGTACTTC. Translated, it gives CATRLGGQGTSGGVDIQYF.

This chain joins TRBV15 and TRBJ2-1; D possibly corresponds to TRBD1 (6 bases). The CDR3 length is 15 residues. In germline, CDR1 is LNHNV, CDR2 YYDKDF (reference sequence). Trimming removed 0 bases at V and 5 bases at J, with 11 bases between. CDR3 sequence reads: CATSRDRTENNEQFF. In nucleotides, the CDR3 is TGTGCCACCAGCAGAGACCGGACAGAAAACAATGAGCAGTTCTTC.

The rearrangement uses TRBV6-5 and TRBJ1-3, with D unclear. The CDR3 consists of 15 residues. V shed 2 bases and J shed 6 bases, with 14 bases lying between them. Germline lookup yields CDR1 MNHEY and CDR2 SVGAGI. The CDR3 protein is CASSYQRQEANTIYF. The CDR3 DNA follows: TGTGCCAGCAGTTACCAAAGGCAAGAGGCAAACACCATATATTTT.

The V and J genes are TRBV7-9 and TRBJ1-1; no firm D call. This CDR3 is built from 13 residues. Trimming shortened V by 2 bases and J by 6 bases, and 10 bases separated the two germline ends. From germline, CDR1 is SEHNR and CDR2 FQNEAQ (reference sequence). In DNA, the CDR3 is TGTGCCAGCAGCTTAAGCGGAGGGCCTGAAGCTTTCTTT. Residues: CASSLSGGPEAFF.

This chain joins TRBV27 and TRBJ2-5; the D gene is possibly TRBD1 (6 bases). The CDR3 totals 13 residues. Germline CDR1 and CDR2: MNHEY and SMNVEV (reference sequence). Trimming pared 4 bases from V and 7 bases from J, leaving 13 bases between. The CDR3 region has the DNA TGTGCCAGCAGTTCATACAGGGTCGGGACCCAGTACTTC. Amino acids: CASSSYRVGTQYF.

This sequence joins TRBV27 and TRBJ2-1; 13 bases agree with TRBD2. Germline V CDR1 and CDR2: MNHEY, SMNVEV (reference sequence). The CDR3 length is 15 residues. With 5 bases clipped from V and 6 bases from J, the junction kept 4 bases outside the gene matches. The CDR3 DNA reads as TGTGCCAGCAGTATACTAGCGGGGGGGCGCAATGAGCAGTTCTTC. The encoded protein is CASSILAGGRNEQFF.

The chain is built from TRBV6-4 and TRBJ1-4, with D perhaps TRBD1 (6 bases). The CDR3 is 13 residues long. Germline values: CDR1 MRHNA, CDR2 SNTAGT. V lost 6 bases, J lost 6 bases, and 11 bases lay in between. This chain's CDR3 is CASRGQYDEKLFF. CDR3 nucleotides: TGTGCCAGCAGAGGACAGTACGATGAAAAACTGTTTTTT.

This rearrangement joins TRBV11-3 to TRBJ2-1; 9 nucleotides agree with TRBD2. Trimming took 1 base from V and 4 from J; bases not matched to a gene: 2. The CDR3 is 15 residues long. From germline, CDR1 is SGHNT and CDR2 YENEEA. The DNA of the CDR3 is TGTGCCAGCAGCTTAGGGACTAGCGTTTACAATGAGCAGTTCTTC. Translated: CASSLGTSVYNEQFF. Based on the CDR3 plus reference TRBV11-3 and TRBJ2-1, the full variable domain is EAGVVQSPRYKIIEKKQPVAFWCNPISGHNTLYWYLQNLGQGPELLIRYENEEAVDDSQLPKDRFSAERLKGVDSTLKIQPAELGDSAVYLCASSLGTSVYNEQFFGPGTRLTVL.

The chain employs TRBV2 and TRBJ2-5, with D perhaps matching TRBD2 (6 bases). This CDR3 spans 13 amino acids. Trimming shortened V by 7 bases and J by 4 bases, and 13 bases separated the two germline ends. Germline CDR1 is SNHLY and CDR2 is FYNNEI. CDR3 DNA sequence: TGTGCCAGCATTTCCAGACTAGGAGAGACCCAGTACTTC. Its translation: CASISRLGETQYF.

The chain links TRBV2 to TRBJ1-1, with TRBD1 as a possible D gene (6 bases). CDR1 is SNHLY, CDR2 FYNNEI, per germline. This CDR3 region has 13 residues. The V end was cut by 7 bases, the J end by 0 bases, with 9 bases between. The CDR3: CASNRDMNTEAFF. DNA for the CDR3: TGTGCCAGCAACAGGGACATGAACACTGAAGCTTTCTTT. The whole variable domain, remainder taken from reference TRBV2 and TRBJ1-1, is EPEVTQTPSHQVTQMGQEVILRCVPISNHLYFYWYRQILGQKVEFLVSFYNNEISEKSEIFDDQFSVERPDGSNFTLKIRSTKLEDSAMYFCASNRDMNTEAFFGQGTRLTVV.

This clone was seen once. The chain combines TRBV13 with TRBJ2-1; 10 nucleotides match TRBD2. The CDR3 length is 16 residues. Germline values: CDR1 PRHDT, CDR2 FYEKMQ (reference sequence). Germline trimming cut 4 bases from V and 5 bases from J; bases unmatched to any gene: 8. The CDR3 sequence is CASSSPKSGGDNEQFF. The CDR3 DNA reads as TGTGCCAGCAGCTCGCCTAAGAGCGGGGGGGACAATGAGCAGTTCTTC.

V usage is TRBV2 and J usage is TRBJ1-5, with 7 bases lining up with TRBD1. Germline V CDR1 and CDR2: SNHLY, FYNNEI. With 7 bases clipped from V and 4 bases from J, the junction kept 7 bases outside the gene matches. CDR3 length: 14 residues. CDR3 DNA: TGTGCCAGCAACGGAGGGGGCTTGAATCAGCCCCAGCATTTT. This gives the protein CASNGGGLNQPQHF.

The chain couples TRBV9 to TRBJ1-3; no clear D. Germline V gives CDR1 SGDLS, CDR2 YYNGEE. CDR3 length: 15 residues. Trimming took off 3 bases at V and 0 bases at J, with 10 bases between the two ends. DNA of the CDR3: TGTGCCAGCAGCGGCGGGTACTTCTCTGGAAACACCATATATTTT. Residues: CASSGGYFSGNTIYF.

The chain has TRBV10-3 and TRBJ1-2; no clear D gene. This CDR3 is built from 13 residues. Germline assignment: CDR1 ENHRY and CDR2 SYGVKD. V dropped 7 bases and J dropped 5 bases, with 14 bases sitting between them. The CDR3: CAINRGGLYGYTF. Written as DNA, the CDR3 is TGTGCCATCAATCGGGGAGGCTTATATGGCTACACCTTC.

V and J are TRBV28 and TRBJ2-7, with TRBD1 matching over 9 bases. This CDR3 has 15 residues. V lost 5 bases, J lost 1 base, and 6 bases stayed unmatched. CDR1 and CDR2 from the germline V gene are MDHEN and SYDVKM. DNA for the CDR3: TGTGCCAGCAGTCCGGGACAGGGAATTTCCTACGAGCAGTACTTC. This sequence encodes CASSPGQGISYEQYF.

The V and J genes are TRBV15 and TRBJ2-5; 7 nucleotides match TRBD1. Looked up from germline, CDR1 is LNHNV and CDR2 is YYDKDF (reference sequence). The ends lost 3 bases at V and 4 bases at J; junction bases unmatched: 5. CDR3 size: 14 residues. Written as DNA, the CDR3 is TGTGCCACCAGCAGGAACAGGGGTGGAGAGACCCAGTACTTC. Amino acids: CATSRNRGGETQYF. The full variable domain, its missing parts supplied by reference TRBV15 and TRBJ2-5, is DAMVIQNPRYQVTQFGKPVTLSCSQTLNHNVMYWYQQKSSQAPKLLFHYYDKDFNNEADTPDNFQSRRPNTSFCFLDIRSPGLGDTAMYLCATSRNRGGETQYFGPGTRLLVL.

The rearrangement links TRBV27 to TRBJ1-2; 8 bases are a match to TRBD1. The V gene's germline CDR1 is MNHEY and CDR2 SMNVEV (reference sequence). This CDR3 has 14 residues. The J segment lost 5 bases and the V segment lost 5 bases, leaving 7 bases of the junction unmatched. The CDR3 nucleotides read TGTGCCAGCAGTATCGGACAGGGAGGGTATGGCTACACCTTC. Translating gives CASSIGQGGYGYTF.

The gene calls are TRBV30 and TRBJ2-5, with D possibly matching TRBD1 (5 bases). CDR3 length: 12 amino acids. V gave up 4 bases and J gave up 5 bases, with 11 bases separating them. Germline CDR1 reads GTSNPN; CDR2 reads SVGIG (reference sequence). The CDR3 bases are TGTGCCTGGAACCTAAAGGGGGAGACCCAGTACTTC. Protein: CAWNLKGETQYF.

This clone was seen a single time. The rearrangement links TRBV4-3 to TRBJ2-1; weak D call: TRBD1 (6 bases). The germline CDR1 and CDR2 sequences are LGHNA and YSLEER. This CDR3 is 16 amino acids long. The ends were cut back, 0 bases at V and 6 bases at J, with 15 bases in the middle. CDR3 in amino acids: CASSQDTLVRGNEQFF. As DNA, the CDR3 is TGCGCCAGCAGCCAAGATACCTTGGTCAGGGGCAATGAGCAGTTCTTC.